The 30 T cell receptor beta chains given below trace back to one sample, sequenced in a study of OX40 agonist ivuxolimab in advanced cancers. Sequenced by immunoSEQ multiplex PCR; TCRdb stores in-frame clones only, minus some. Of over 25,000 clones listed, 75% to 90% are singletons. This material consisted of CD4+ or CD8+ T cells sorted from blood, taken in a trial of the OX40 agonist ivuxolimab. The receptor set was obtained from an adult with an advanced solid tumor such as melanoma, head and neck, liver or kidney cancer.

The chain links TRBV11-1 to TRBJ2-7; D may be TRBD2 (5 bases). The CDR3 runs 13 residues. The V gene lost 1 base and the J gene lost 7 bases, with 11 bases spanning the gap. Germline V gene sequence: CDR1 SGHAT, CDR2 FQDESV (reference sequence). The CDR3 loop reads CASSLGYGEEQYF. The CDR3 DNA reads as TGTGCCAGCAGCTTAGGCTACGGGGAAGAGCAGTACTTC.

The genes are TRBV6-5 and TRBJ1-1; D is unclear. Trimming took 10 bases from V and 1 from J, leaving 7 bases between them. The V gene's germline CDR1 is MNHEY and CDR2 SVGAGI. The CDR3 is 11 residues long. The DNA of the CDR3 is TGTGCCATCCGGGGGAACACTGAAGCTTTCTTT. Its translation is CAIRGNTEAFF.

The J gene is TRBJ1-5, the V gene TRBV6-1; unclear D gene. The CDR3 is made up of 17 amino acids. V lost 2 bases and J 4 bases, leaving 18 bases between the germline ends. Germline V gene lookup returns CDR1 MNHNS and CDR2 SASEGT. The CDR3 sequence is CASSEFIGSVHNQPQHF. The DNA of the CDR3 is TGTGCCAGCAGTGAATTTATAGGGTCGGTTCATAATCAGCCCCAGCATTTT.

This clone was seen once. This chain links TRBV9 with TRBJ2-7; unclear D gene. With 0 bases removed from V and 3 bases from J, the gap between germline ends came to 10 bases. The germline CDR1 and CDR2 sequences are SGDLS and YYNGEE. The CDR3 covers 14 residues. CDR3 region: CASSVGDLYYEQYF. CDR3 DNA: TGTGCCAGCAGCGTAGGAGACCTATACTACGAGCAGTACTTC. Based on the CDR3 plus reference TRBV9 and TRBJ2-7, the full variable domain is DSGVTQTPKHLITATGQRVTLRCSPRSGDLSVYWYQQSLDQGLQFLIQYYNGEERAKGNILERFSAQQFPDLHSELNLSSLELGDSALYFCASSVGDLYYEQYFGPGTRLTVT.

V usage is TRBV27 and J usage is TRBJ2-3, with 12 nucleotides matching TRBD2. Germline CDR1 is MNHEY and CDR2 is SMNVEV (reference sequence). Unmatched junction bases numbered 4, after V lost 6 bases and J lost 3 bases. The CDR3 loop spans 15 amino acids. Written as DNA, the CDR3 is TGTGCCAGCAGAACTGGACTAGCGGGAACAGATACGCAGTATTTT. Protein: CASRTGLAGTDTQYF.

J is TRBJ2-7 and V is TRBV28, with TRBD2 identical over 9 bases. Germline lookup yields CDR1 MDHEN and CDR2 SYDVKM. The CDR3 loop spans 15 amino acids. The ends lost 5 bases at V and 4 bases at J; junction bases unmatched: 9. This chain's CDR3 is CASSPMGLAEYEQYF. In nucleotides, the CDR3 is TGTGCCAGCAGTCCCATGGGACTAGCAGAATACGAGCAGTACTTC.

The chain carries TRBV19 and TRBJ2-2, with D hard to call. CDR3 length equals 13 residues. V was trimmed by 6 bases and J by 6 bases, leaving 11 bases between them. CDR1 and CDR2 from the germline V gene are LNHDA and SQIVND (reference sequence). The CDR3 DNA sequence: TGTGCCAGTAGCATATCGATGGCCGGGGAGCTGTTTTTT. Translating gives CASSISMAGELFF. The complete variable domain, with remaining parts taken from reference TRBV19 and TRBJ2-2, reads DGGITQSPKYLFRKEGQNVTLSCEQNLNHDAMYWYRQDPGQGLRLIYYSQIVNDFQKGDIAEGYSVSREKKESFPLTVTSAQKNPTAFYLCASSISMAGELFFGEGSRLTVL.

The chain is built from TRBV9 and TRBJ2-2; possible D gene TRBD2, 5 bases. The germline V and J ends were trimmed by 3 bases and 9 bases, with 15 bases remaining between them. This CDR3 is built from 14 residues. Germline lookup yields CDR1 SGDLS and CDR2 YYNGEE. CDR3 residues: CASSGVHGERELFF. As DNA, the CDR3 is TGTGCCAGCAGCGGAGTGCACGGGGAGAGGGAGCTGTTTTTT.

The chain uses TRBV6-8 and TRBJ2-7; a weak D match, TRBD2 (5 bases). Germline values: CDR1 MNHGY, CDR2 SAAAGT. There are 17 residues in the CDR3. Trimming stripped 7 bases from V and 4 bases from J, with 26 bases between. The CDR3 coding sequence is TGTGCCAGCATCGAAAGAGACTACCCCTTTCCTGGTTACGAGCAGTACTTC. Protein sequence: CASIERDYPFPGYEQYF.

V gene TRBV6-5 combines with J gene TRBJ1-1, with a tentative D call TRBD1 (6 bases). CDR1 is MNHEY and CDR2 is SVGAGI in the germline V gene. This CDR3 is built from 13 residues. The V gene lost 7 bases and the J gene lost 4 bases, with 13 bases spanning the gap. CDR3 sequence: CASKGGRATEAFF. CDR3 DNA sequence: TGTGCCAGCAAAGGGGGTAGGGCCACTGAAGCTTTCTTT.

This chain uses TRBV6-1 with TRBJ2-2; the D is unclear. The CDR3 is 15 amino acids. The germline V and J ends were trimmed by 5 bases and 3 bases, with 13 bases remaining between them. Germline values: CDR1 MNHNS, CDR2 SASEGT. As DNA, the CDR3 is TGTGCCAGCAGTCCAAGCCTAGGACACACCGGGGAGCTGTTTTTT. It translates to CASSPSLGHTGELFF.

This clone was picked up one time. The CDR3 protein is CRGEAAGGPHEQYF. The CDR3 nucleotides read TGTCGTGGTGAGGCAGCGGGGGGGCCCCACGAGCAGTACTTC. The chain carries TRBV11-2 and TRBJ2-7; TRBD2 matches 10 bases. Germline CDR1 and CDR2: SGHAT and FQNNGV. There are 14 residues in the CDR3. The variable domain in full, completed from reference TRBV11-2 and TRBJ2-7, reads EAGVAQSPRYKIIEKRQSVAFWCNPISGHATLYWYQQILGQGPKLLIQFQNNGVVDDSQLPKDRFSAERLKGVDSTLKIQPAKLEDSAVYLCRGEAAGGPHEQYFGPGTRLTVT.

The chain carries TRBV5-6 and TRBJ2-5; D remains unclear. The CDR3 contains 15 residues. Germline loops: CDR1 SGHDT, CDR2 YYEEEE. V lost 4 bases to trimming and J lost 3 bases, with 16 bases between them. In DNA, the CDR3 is TGTGCCAGCAGCGACTGGCGGTTACAGAAAGAGACCCAGTACTTC. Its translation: CASSDWRLQKETQYF.

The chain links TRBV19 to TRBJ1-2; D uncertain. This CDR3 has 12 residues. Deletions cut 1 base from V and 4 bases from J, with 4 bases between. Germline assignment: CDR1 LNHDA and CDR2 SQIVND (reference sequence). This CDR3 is CASSIAGYGYTF. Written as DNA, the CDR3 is TGTGCCAGTAGTATAGCGGGCTATGGCTACACCTTC.

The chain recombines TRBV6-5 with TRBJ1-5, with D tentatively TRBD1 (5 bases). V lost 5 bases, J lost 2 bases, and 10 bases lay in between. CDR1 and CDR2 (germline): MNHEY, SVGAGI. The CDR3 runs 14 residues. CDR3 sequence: CASSTSGGNQPQHF. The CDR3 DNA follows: TGTGCCAGCAGTACATCGGGGGGCAATCAGCCCCAGCATTTT.

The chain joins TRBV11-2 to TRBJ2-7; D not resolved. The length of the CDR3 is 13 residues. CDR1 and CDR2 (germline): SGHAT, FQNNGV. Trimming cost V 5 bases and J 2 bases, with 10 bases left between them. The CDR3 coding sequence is TGTGCCAGCAGCCCAGTATCGACCTACGAGCAGTACTTC. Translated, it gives CASSPVSTYEQYF.

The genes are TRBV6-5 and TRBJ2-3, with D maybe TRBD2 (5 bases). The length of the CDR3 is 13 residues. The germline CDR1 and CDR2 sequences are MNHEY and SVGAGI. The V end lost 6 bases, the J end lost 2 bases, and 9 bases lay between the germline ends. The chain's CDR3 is CASRSTTTDTQYF. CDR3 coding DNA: TGTGCCAGCAGGTCGACTACCACAGATACGCAGTATTTT.

CDR3 DNA sequence: TGTGCCAGTAGTATAGGGGCTACTGAGCAGTTCTTC. It codes for CASSIGATEQFF. The chain carries TRBV19 and TRBJ2-1; D not resolved. Germline V gene data show CDR1 as LNHDA and CDR2 as SQIVND (reference sequence). The V end lost 1 base, the J end lost 9 bases, and 7 bases lay between the germline ends. CDR3 size: 12 residues.

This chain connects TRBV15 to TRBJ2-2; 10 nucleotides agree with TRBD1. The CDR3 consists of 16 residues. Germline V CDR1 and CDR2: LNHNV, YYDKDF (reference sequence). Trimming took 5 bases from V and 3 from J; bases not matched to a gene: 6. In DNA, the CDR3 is TGTGCCACCAGCCTTCTGACAGGGGGCTACACCGGGGAGCTGTTTTTT. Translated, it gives CATSLLTGGYTGELFF.

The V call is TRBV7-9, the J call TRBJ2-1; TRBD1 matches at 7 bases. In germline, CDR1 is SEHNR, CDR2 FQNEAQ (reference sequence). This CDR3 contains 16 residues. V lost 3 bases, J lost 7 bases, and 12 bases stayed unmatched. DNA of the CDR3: TGTGCCAGCAGCTTCCAAGCCGGGACAGCAAATAATGAGCAGTTCTTC. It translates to CASSFQAGTANNEQFF.

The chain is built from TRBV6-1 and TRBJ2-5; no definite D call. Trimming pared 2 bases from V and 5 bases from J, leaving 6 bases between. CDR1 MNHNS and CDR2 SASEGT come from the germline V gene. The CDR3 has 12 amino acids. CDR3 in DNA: TGTGCCAGCAGTGAACCTCGGGAGACCCAGTACTTC. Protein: CASSEPRETQYF.

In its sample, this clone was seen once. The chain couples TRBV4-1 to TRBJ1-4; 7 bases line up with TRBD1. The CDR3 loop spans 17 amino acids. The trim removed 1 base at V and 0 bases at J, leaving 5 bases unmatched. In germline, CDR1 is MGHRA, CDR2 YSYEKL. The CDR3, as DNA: TGCGCCAGCAGCCAAGCGACAGGGTACACAACTAATGAAAAACTGTTTTTT. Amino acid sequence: CASSQATGYTTNEKLFF.

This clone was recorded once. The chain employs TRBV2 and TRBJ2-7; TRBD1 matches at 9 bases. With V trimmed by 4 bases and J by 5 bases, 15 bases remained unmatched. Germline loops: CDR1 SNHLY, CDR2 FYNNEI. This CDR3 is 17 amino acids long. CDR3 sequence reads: CASSGTGETGGADEQYF. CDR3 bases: TGTGCCAGCAGTGGCACCGGTGAGACAGGGGGAGCAGACGAGCAGTACTTC.

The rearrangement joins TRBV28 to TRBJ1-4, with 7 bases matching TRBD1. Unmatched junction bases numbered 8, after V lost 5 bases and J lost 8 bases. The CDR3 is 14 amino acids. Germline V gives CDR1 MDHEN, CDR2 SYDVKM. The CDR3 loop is CASSRGRLVEKLFF. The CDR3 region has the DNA TGTGCCAGCAGTAGGGGGCGCCTCGTGGAAAAACTGTTTTTT. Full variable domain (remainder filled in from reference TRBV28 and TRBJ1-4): DVKVTQSSRYLVKRTGEKVFLECVQDMDHENMFWYRQDPGLGLRLIYFSYDVKMKEKGDIPEGYSVSREKKERFSLILESASTNQTSMYLCASSRGRLVEKLFFGSGTQLSVL.

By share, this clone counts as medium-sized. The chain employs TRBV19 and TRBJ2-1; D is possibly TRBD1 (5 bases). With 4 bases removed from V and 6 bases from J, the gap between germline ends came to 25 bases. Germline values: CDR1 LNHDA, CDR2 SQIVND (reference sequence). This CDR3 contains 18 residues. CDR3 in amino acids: CASSTQGDFSLPFNEQFF. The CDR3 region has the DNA TGTGCCAGTAGTACCCAAGGGGATTTTTCTCTGCCATTCAATGAGCAGTTCTTC.

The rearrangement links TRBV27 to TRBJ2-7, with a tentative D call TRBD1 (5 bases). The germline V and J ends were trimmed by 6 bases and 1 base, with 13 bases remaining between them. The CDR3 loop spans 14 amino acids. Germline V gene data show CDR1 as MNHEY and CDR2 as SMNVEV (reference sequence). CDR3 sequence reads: CASSLSQGSYEQYF. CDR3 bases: TGTGCCAGCAGCCTAAGCCAGGGTTCCTACGAGCAGTACTTC.

The CDR3 coding sequence is TGTGCCAGCAGTTACTCGTCAACAGATACGCAGTATTTT. It yields the protein CASSYSSTDTQYF. The chain couples TRBV6-6 to TRBJ2-3; D is undetermined. Deletions cut 0 bases from V and 3 bases from J, with 4 bases between. Germline CDR1 reads MNHNY; CDR2 reads SVGAGI (reference sequence). The CDR3 spans 13 residues.

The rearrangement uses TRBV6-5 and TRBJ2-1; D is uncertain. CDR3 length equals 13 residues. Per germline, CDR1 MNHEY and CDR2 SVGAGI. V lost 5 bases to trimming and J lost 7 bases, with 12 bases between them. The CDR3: CASSEYRLNEQFF. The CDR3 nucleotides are TGTGCCAGCAGTGAGTATCGCTTGAATGAGCAGTTCTTC.

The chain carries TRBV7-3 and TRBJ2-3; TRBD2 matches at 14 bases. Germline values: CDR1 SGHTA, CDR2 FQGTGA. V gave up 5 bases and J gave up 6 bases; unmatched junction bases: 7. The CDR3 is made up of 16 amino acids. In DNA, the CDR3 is TGTGCCAGCAGCCAGGGACTAGCGGGGGTCCTGGATACGCAGTATTTT. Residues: CASSQGLAGVLDTQYF.

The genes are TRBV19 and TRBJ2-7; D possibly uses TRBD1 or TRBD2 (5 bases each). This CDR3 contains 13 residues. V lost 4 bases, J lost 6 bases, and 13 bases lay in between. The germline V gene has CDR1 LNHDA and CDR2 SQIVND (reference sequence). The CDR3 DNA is TGTGCCAGTAGTACTGGGACGCCGCTCGAGCAGTACTTC. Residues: CASSTGTPLEQYF.